The 30 T cell receptor beta chains below all came from one sample that was sequenced in a study of T cell responses to AZD1222 COVID-19 vaccine. TCRdb keeps only in-frame clones here, not all; method: immunoSEQ multiplex PCR. The repertoire holds about 130,000 clones, with 89% as singletons. Sequencing used peripheral blood, obtained on day 0 of AZD1222 vaccination. The receptors were sampled from an adult in good health.

This chain uses TRBV4-2 with TRBJ2-5; 13 bases are a match to TRBD2. J was trimmed by 1 base and V by 4 bases; bases with no gene match: 0. The germline V gene encodes CDR1 LGHNA and CDR2 YNFKEQ. This CDR3 has 15 amino acids. This CDR3 is CASSRLAGGQETQYF. The CDR3 DNA reads as TGTGCCAGCAGCCGACTAGCGGGGGGCCAAGAGACCCAGTACTTC.

The chain recombines TRBV9 with TRBJ2-2; the D is unclear. The CDR3 is 15 residues long. Deletions cut 0 bases from V and 3 bases from J, with 9 bases between. From germline, CDR1 is SGDLS and CDR2 YYNGEE. The CDR3 loop is CASSVGPPDTGELFF. The CDR3 DNA reads TGTGCCAGCAGCGTAGGACCGCCGGACACCGGGGAGCTGTTTTTT. Using reference TRBV9 and TRBJ2-2 for the parts outside the CDR3, the full variable domain is DSGVTQTPKHLITATGQRVTLRCSPRSGDLSVYWYQQSLDQGLQFLIQYYNGEERAKGNILERFSAQQFPDLHSELNLSSLELGDSALYFCASSVGPPDTGELFFGEGSRLTVL.

Here the CDR3 reads CSVEGQGANGYTF. The CDR3 DNA is TGCAGCGTTGAAGGGCAGGGGGCGAATGGCTACACCTTC. This chain connects TRBV29-1 to TRBJ1-2; 8 bases fit TRBD1. With V trimmed by 1 base and J by 6 bases, 4 bases remained unmatched. The V gene's germline CDR1 is SQVTM and CDR2 ANQGSEA. The CDR3 has 13 amino acids.

The chain joins TRBV7-2 to TRBJ2-5, with 12 bases that match TRBD1. Trimming cost V 3 bases and J 1 base; bases outside gene matches: 9. Germline V lookup: CDR1 SGHTA, CDR2 FQGNSA. The CDR3 runs to 18 residues. CDR3 bases: TGTGCCAGCAGCTTTGGGACAGGGGGCGCGGTTCCCCAAGAGACCCAGTACTTC. It encodes CASSFGTGGAVPQETQYF.

The J gene is TRBJ2-5, the V gene TRBV11-2; D remains ambiguous. The CDR3 length is 13 residues. Germline assignment: CDR1 SGHAT and CDR2 FQNNGV. V was clipped by 5 bases and J by 1 base, with 8 bases between them. The CDR3 DNA reads TGTGCCAGCAGCCCCTTAGCCCAAGAGACCCAGTACTTC. Protein sequence: CASSPLAQETQYF. Supplemented by reference TRBV11-2 and TRBJ2-5, the full variable domain reads EAGVAQSPRYKIIEKRQSVAFWCNPISGHATLYWYQQILGQGPKLLIQFQNNGVVDDSQLPKDRFSAERLKGVDSTLKIQPAKLEDSAVYLCASSPLAQETQYFGPGTRLLVL.

The chain employs TRBV9 and TRBJ1-2; unclear D gene. Germline-derived CDR1 and CDR2 are SGDLS and YYNGEE. This CDR3 has 13 amino acids. The ends were cut back, 0 bases at V and 5 bases at J, with 8 bases in the middle. CDR3 sequence: CASSVVSGYGYTF. For the CDR3, the DNA is TGTGCCAGCAGCGTAGTGTCTGGGTATGGCTACACCTTC. Combining the CDR3 with reference TRBV9 and TRBJ1-2 gives the whole variable domain DSGVTQTPKHLITATGQRVTLRCSPRSGDLSVYWYQQSLDQGLQFLIQYYNGEERAKGNILERFSAQQFPDLHSELNLSSLELGDSALYFCASSVVSGYGYTFGSGTRLTVV.

The rearrangement uses TRBV3-1 (or the pseudogene TRBV3-2) and TRBJ1-6; the D gene is possibly TRBD1 (5 bases). Trimming pared 7 bases from V and 5 bases from J, leaving 15 bases between. The CDR3 has 15 residues. Germline V gene lookup returns CDR1 LGHDT and CDR2 YNNKEL (reference sequence). DNA of the CDR3: TGTGCCAGCACCGGTTCTGGGACGGATAATTCACCCCTCCACTTT. It codes for CASTGSGTDNSPLHF.

The chain recombines TRBV6-5 with TRBJ1-5; D is uncertain. Trimming removed 7 bases from V and 4 bases from J, with 14 bases in between. Germline V CDR1 and CDR2: MNHEY, SVGAGI. This CDR3 has 14 residues. The CDR3 loop is CASKRTGLNQPQHF. In DNA, the CDR3 is TGTGCCAGCAAGAGGACGGGCTTAAATCAGCCCCAGCATTTT.

The V gene is TRBV6-4, the J gene TRBJ1-2; 8 positions match TRBD1. This CDR3 region has 14 residues. CDR1 and CDR2 from the germline V gene are MRHNA and SNTAGT. Germline trimming cut 5 bases from V and 8 bases from J; bases unmatched to any gene: 10. DNA of the CDR3: TGTGCCAGCAGTCTCAATCAGGGGGCATACGGCTACACCTTC. Its translation: CASSLNQGAYGYTF.

As for this clone: The sample carries other DNA sequences with the same CDR3. The chain has TRBV19 and TRBJ1-5, with D perhaps TRBD1 (5 bases). The CDR3 spans 13 residues. Trimming took 3 bases from V and 5 from J, leaving 8 bases between them. Germline V gene sequence: CDR1 LNHDA, CDR2 SQIVND (reference sequence). This CDR3 reads CASSIQGDQPQHF. DNA of the CDR3: TGTGCCAGTAGTATCCAGGGCGATCAGCCCCAGCATTTT.

The J gene is TRBJ2-1, the V gene TRBV6-5; unclear D gene. There are 14 residues in the CDR3. Germline-derived CDR1 and CDR2 are MNHEY and SVGAGI. The ends were cut back, 1 base at V and 1 base at J, with 5 bases in the middle. CDR3 DNA sequence: TGTGCCAGCAGTTACTTGGGGTCCTACAATGAGCAGTTCTTC. Translation gives CASSYLGSYNEQFF.

This chain links TRBV7-8 with TRBJ1-1; no reliable D call. V was clipped by 5 bases and J by 4 bases, with 11 bases between them. The CDR3 consists of 13 residues. Germline V gene sequence: CDR1 SGHVS, CDR2 FQNEAQ. The CDR3 sequence is CASSPRRITEAFF. CDR3 bases: TGTGCCAGCAGCCCCCGGAGGATCACTGAAGCTTTCTTT.

The V call is TRBV11-2, the J call TRBJ2-1; weak D call: TRBD2 (5 bases). This CDR3 has 15 residues. The germline V gene has CDR1 SGHAT and CDR2 FQNNGV. V was shortened by 2 bases and J by 7 bases, with 15 bases between the two germline ends. In DNA form, the CDR3 reads TGTGCCAGCAGCTTAAACCGAGCTAGGAGGAATGAGCAGTTCTTC. Translated, it gives CASSLNRARRNEQFF.

V gene TRBV12-3 or TRBV12-4 combines with J gene TRBJ1-2; 7 bases match TRBD1. The CDR3 runs to 13 residues. V gave up 6 bases and J gave up 7 bases; unmatched junction bases: 8. The CDR3 DNA is TGTGCCAGCAGCACGGGACAGTCAAGTGGCTACACCTTC. It yields the protein CASSTGQSSGYTF.

This clone was counted once. The rearrangement links TRBV3-1 (or the pseudogene TRBV3-2) to TRBJ2-1, with unresolved D. V gave up 3 bases and J gave up 8 bases, with 8 bases separating them. There are 12 residues in the CDR3. Germline assignment: CDR1 LGHDT and CDR2 YNNKEL (reference sequence). Here the CDR3 DNA reads TGTGCCAGCAGCCAGACGCCTCATGAGCAGTTCTTC. Residues: CASSQTPHEQFF.

Comments on this clone: The junction and the germline gene differ at one end; a read error may be behind it. The genes are TRBV9 and TRBJ2-3, with D perhaps TRBD1 or TRBD2 (6 bases each). The CDR3 covers 16 residues. From germline, CDR1 is SGDLS and CDR2 YYNGEE. Here the CDR3 DNA reads TGTGCCAGCAGCCCTCTTCCTTCCGCGGGACTCTCCGTCGGGGGCTTT. Protein sequence: CASSPLPSAGLSVGGF. The variable domain in full, completed from reference TRBV9 and TRBJ2-3, reads DSGVTQTPKHLITATGQRVTLRCSPRSGDLSVYWYQQSLDQGLQFLIQYYNGEERAKGNILERFSAQQFPDLHSELNLSSLELGDSALYFCASSPLPSAGLSVGGFGPGTRLTVL.

The chain combines TRBV18 with TRBJ1-2, with 7 nucleotides matching TRBD1. Germline CDR1 reads KGHSH; CDR2 reads LQKENI. The CDR3 is 16 amino acids. Trimming at V came to 3 bases and at J to 7 bases, leaving 14 bases not matched to a gene. The CDR3 protein is CASSPTEQGPGGGYTF. CDR3 nucleotides: TGTGCCAGCTCACCGACAGAACAGGGGCCAGGGGGTGGCTACACCTTC.

The rearrangement links TRBV20-1 to TRBJ2-7; D not certain. This CDR3 region has 14 residues. Trimming removed 3 bases at V and 7 bases at J, with 19 bases between. From germline, CDR1 is DFQATT and CDR2 SNEGSKA (reference sequence). This chain's CDR3 is CSASLGLSFWEQYF. Written as DNA, the CDR3 is TGCAGTGCTAGTCTGGGCCTATCGTTTTGGGAGCAGTACTTC.

A single count supports this clone. V is TRBV19 and J is TRBJ1-1; D call uncertain. The CDR3 loop spans 13 amino acids. The ends were cut back, 5 bases at V and 0 bases at J, with 7 bases in the middle. The germline V gene has CDR1 LNHDA and CDR2 SQIVND (reference sequence). The CDR3 sequence is CASSPQMNTEAFF. CDR3 nucleotides: TGTGCCAGTAGTCCGCAAATGAACACTGAAGCTTTCTTT. Based on the CDR3 plus reference TRBV19 and TRBJ1-1, the full variable domain is DGGITQSPKYLFRKEGQNVTLSCEQNLNHDAMYWYRQDPGQGLRLIYYSQIVNDFQKGDIAEGYSVSREKKESFPLTVTSAQKNPTAFYLCASSPQMNTEAFFGQGTRLTVV.

The chain has TRBV5-1 and TRBJ2-7, with 8 bases that match TRBD1. The CDR3 sequence is 13 residues long. The germline CDR1 and CDR2 sequences are SGHRS and YFSETQ. The junction had 3 bases not matched to a gene; V was cut back by 4 bases and J by 3 bases. CDR3 sequence (DNA): TGCGCCAGCAGCCTCGACAGGGGCTACGAGCAGTACTTC. Translating gives CASSLDRGYEQYF. Using reference TRBV5-1 and TRBJ2-7 for the parts outside the CDR3, the full variable domain is KAGVTQTPRYLIKTRGQQVTLSCSPISGHRSVSWYQQTPGQGLQFLFEYFSETQRNKGNFPGRFSGRQFSNSRSEMNVSTLELGDSALYLCASSLDRGYEQYFGPGTRLTVT.

This clone has only a few counts. This chain connects TRBV18 to TRBJ2-1, with 10 positions matching TRBD1. Per the germline V gene, CDR1 is KGHSH and CDR2 is LQKENI. V was pared by 1 base and J by 5 bases, with 8 bases of the junction left unmatched. The CDR3 is 17 residues long. The CDR3: CASSPRRGQGVNNEQFF. CDR3 DNA: TGTGCCAGCTCACCACGGAGAGGACAGGGGGTTAACAATGAGCAGTTCTTC.

This clone appeared a few times. The J gene is TRBJ1-2, the V gene TRBV7-2; 8 bases align to TRBD1. CDR3 size: 16 residues. CDR1 SGHTA and CDR2 FQGNSA come from the germline V gene. V lost 5 bases to trimming and J lost 3 bases; unmatched junction nucleotides: 11. The CDR3 sequence is CASSTSRTGSYYGYTF. The CDR3 region has the DNA TGTGCCAGCAGCACATCGCGGACAGGGTCCTACTATGGCTACACCTTC.

The chain joins TRBV9 to TRBJ2-5; TRBD1 might be the D (6 bases). V was trimmed by 0 bases and J by 1 base, leaving 10 bases between them. The CDR3 is made up of 15 amino acids. The germline V gene has CDR1 SGDLS and CDR2 YYNGEE. This CDR3 is CASSVGGTTQETQYF. The CDR3 DNA reads as TGTGCCAGCAGCGTAGGAGGGACAACCCAAGAGACCCAGTACTTC.

The rearrangement links TRBV9 to TRBJ1-1, with D perhaps TRBD1 (5 bases). Trimming pared 7 bases from V and 2 bases from J, leaving 9 bases between. The germline CDR1 and CDR2 sequences are SGDLS and YYNGEE. The CDR3 has 12 amino acids. CDR3 nucleotide sequence: TGTGCCAGCGGGGGGGTCAACACTGAAGCTTTCTTT. Protein sequence: CASGGVNTEAFF.

The V gene is TRBV4-3, the J gene TRBJ1-3, with D unresolved. V was cut by 0 bases and J by 3 bases, with 9 bases left in between. The CDR3 has 15 amino acids. Germline V gene lookup returns CDR1 LGHNA and CDR2 YSLEER. This CDR3 reads CASSQDSAVGNTIYF. CDR3 DNA: TGCGCCAGCAGCCAAGATTCGGCGGTTGGAAACACCATATATTTT.

The V gene is TRBV7-3, the J gene TRBJ1-6; D is uncertain. Trimming shortened V by 2 bases and J by 7 bases, and 6 bases separated the two germline ends. This CDR3 is built from 13 residues. The germline gives CDR1 SGHTA, CDR2 FQGTGA. CDR3 coding DNA: TGTGCCAGCAGCTTAGGGCAAAATTCACCCCTCCACTTT. Its translation is CASSLGQNSPLHF. Looking up the rest from reference TRBV7-3 and TRBJ1-6 gives the full variable domain: GAGVSQTPSNKVTEKGKYVELRCDPISGHTALYWYRQSLGQGPEFLIYFQGTGAADDSGLPNDRFFAVRPEGSVSTLKIQRTERGDSAVYLCASSLGQNSPLHFGNGTRLTVT.

The chain links TRBV7-3 to TRBJ2-5, with 9 bases lining up with TRBD2. This CDR3 has 15 amino acids. V lost 3 bases, J lost 1 base, and 3 bases stayed unmatched. Per germline, CDR1 SGHTA and CDR2 FQGTGA. CDR3 in amino acids: CASSFLAGSQETQYF. CDR3 coding DNA: TGTGCCAGCAGCTTCCTAGCGGGGTCCCAAGAGACCCAGTACTTC.

The chain employs TRBV9 and TRBJ2-1; D possibly corresponds to TRBD1 (5 bases). Trimming shortened V by 2 bases and J by 0 bases, and 9 bases separated the two germline ends. This CDR3 contains 15 residues. Germline V gene data show CDR1 as SGDLS and CDR2 as YYNGEE. CDR3 sequence reads: CASSVDSSSYNEQFF. In nucleotides, the CDR3 is TGTGCCAGCAGCGTCGACAGTAGCTCCTACAATGAGCAGTTCTTC.

The rearrangement uses TRBV6-1 and TRBJ1-1; D uncertain. V lost 2 bases and J lost 0, with 7 bases in between. Looked up from germline, CDR1 is MNHNS and CDR2 is SASEGT. The CDR3 is 14 amino acids. CDR3 sequence reads: CASSEHLMNTEAFF. CDR3 sequence (DNA): TGTGCCAGCAGTGAACACCTCATGAACACTGAAGCTTTCTTT.

A word on this clone: Other DNA sequences of this sample code for an identical CDR3. CDR3 in DNA: TGTGCCAGCATCGGGAACTATGGCTACACCTTC. Residues: CASIGNYGYTF. The genes are TRBV28 and TRBJ1-2; D ambiguous. With 7 bases removed from V and 2 bases from J, the gap between germline ends came to 5 bases. This CDR3 comprises 11 residues. CDR1 MDHEN and CDR2 SYDVKM come from the germline V gene.